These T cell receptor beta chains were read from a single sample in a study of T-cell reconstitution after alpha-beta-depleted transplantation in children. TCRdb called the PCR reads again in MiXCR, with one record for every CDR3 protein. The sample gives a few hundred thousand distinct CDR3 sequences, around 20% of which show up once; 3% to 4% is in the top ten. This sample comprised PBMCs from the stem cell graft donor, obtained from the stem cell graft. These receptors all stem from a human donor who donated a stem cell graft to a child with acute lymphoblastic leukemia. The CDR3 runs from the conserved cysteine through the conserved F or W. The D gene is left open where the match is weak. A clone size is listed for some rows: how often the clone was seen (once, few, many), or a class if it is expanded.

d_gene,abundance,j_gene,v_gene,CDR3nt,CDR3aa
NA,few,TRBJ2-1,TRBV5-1,TGCGCCAGCAGCTTGGAAGGCCTAGGGTCCTACAATGAGCAGTTCTTC,CASSLEGLGSYNEQFF
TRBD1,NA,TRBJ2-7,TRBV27,TGTGCCAGCAGTCACCGGGACAGGGGACTCTACGAGCAGTACTTC,CASSHRDRGLYEQYF
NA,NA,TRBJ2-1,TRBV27,TGTGCCAGCAGTTCAGCCGGGACTCAGCCCGTCGATGAGCAGTTCTTC,CASSSAGTQPVDEQFF
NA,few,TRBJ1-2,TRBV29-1,TGCAGCGTTGGTGTCAGGGCTAACTATGGCTACACCTTC,CSVGVRANYGYTF
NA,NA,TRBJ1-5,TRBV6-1,TGTGCCAGCAGTGAAGCGGGCGGCCGCAATCAGCCCCAGCATTTT,CASSEAGGRNQPQHF
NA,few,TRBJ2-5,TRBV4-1,TGCGCCAGCAGCCCCAATTCTTACTGGGGGGCGGGGGAGACCCAGTACTTC,CASSPNSYWGAGETQYF
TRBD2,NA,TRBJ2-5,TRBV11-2,TGTGCCGGCAGCCATAGACTAGCGGGAGGGCGGGAGACCCAGTACTTC,CAGSHRLAGGRETQYF
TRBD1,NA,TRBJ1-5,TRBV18,TGTGCCAGCTGTGCCGGACAGGGCCAGCCCCAGCATTTT,CASCAGQGQPQHF
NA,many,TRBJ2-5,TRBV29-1,TGCAGCTTTATGGAGACCCAGTACTTC,CSFMETQYF
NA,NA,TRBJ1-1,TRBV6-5,TGTGCCAGCAGTTACTCGAGTAACATGAACACTGAAGCTTTCTTT,CASSYSSNMNTEAFF
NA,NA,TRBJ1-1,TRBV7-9,TGTGCCAGCACCCCAATAAACACTGAAGCTTTCTTT,CASTPINTEAFF
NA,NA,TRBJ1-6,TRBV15,TGTGCCACCAGCAGAGATCGGTTGATCAATTCACCCCTCCACTTT,CATSRDRLINSPLHF
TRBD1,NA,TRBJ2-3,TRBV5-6,TGTGCCAGCAGCTTACAGGGGAGTACGCAGTATTTT,CASSLQGSTQYF
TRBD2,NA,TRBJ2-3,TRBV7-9,TGTGCCAGCAGCTTAGATAGGGCGGGGGATATGGATACGCAGTATTTT,CASSLDRAGDMDTQYF
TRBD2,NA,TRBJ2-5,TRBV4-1,TGCGCCAGCAGCCATCCGGGGACTAGGGGAGGGGAGACCCAGTACTTC,CASSHPGTRGGETQYF
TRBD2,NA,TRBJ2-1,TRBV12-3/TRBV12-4,TGTGCCAGCAGACCGAGCGGGAGGTCCTACAATGAGCAGTTCTTC,CASRPSGRSYNEQFF
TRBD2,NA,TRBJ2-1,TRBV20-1,TGCAGTGCTAGAGTGGGGACTAGCGGGAAGAATGAGCAGTTCTTC,CSARVGTSGKNEQFF
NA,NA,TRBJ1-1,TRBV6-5,TGTGCCAGCAGTTACTCGTACCCCGCTTTCACTGAAGCTTTCTTT,CASSYSYPAFTEAFF
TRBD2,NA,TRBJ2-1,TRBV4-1,TGCGCCAGCAGCCTTCGTTTGGGGACTAGCGGATTCAATGAGCAGTTCTTC,CASSLRLGTSGFNEQFF
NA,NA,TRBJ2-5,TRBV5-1,TGCGCCAGCAGCGCGAGTTTCGGGACTGCGGAGGTAGAGACCCAGTACTTC,CASSASFGTAEVETQYF
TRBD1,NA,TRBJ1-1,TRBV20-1,TGCAGTGCTAGAGGCCTACAGGGGATCGTCGAGCGCACTGAAGCTTTCTTT,CSARGLQGIVERTEAFF
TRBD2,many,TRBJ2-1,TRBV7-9,TGTGCCAGCAGCTTCCCGGGGCTAGCGGGAGGAAATGAGCAGTTCTTC,CASSFPGLAGGNEQFF
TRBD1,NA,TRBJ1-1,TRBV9,TGTGCCAGCAGCGCCTTTGGGACAGGGGCCACTGAAGCTTTCTTT,CASSAFGTGATEAFF
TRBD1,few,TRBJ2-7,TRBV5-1,TGCGCCAGCAAGGGGGCATACGAGCAGTACTTC,CASKGAYEQYF
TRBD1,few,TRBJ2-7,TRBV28,TGTGCCAGCAGTTTTATTCCACGGGACAGGGCGTACGAGCAGTACTTC,CASSFIPRDRAYEQYF
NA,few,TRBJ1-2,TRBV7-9,TGTGCCAGCAGCTTTCCGGACGAGGGACTCTATGGCTACACCTTC,CASSFPDEGLYGYTF
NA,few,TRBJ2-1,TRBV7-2,TGTGCCAGCAGCTTTGCGCCGTCGGGCAATGAGCAGTTCTTC,CASSFAPSGNEQFF
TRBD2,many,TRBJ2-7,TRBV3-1,TGTGCCAGCTCACCGGGACTAGCGGGAGCCTACGAGCAGTACTTC,CASSPGLAGAYEQYF
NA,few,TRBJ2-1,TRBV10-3,TGTGCCATCAGTGCCAATAGCAATGAGCAGTTCTTC,CAISANSNEQFF
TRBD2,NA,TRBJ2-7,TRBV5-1,TGCGCCAGCAGCTGGGAGCGGGGGGACTACGAGCAGTACTTC,CASSWERGDYEQYF
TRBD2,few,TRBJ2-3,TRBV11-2,TGTGCCAGCAGCCCATGGACTATAGCGGGAGGAAGTAGAGATACGCAGTATTTT,CASSPWTIAGGSRDTQYF
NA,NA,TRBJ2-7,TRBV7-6,TGTGCCAGCAGCCACACGGACGGGGAGCAGTACTTC,CASSHTDGEQYF
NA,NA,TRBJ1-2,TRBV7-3,TGTGCCAGCAGCTCACAGTGCCCCATGAGGCCCTTC,CASSSQCPMRPF
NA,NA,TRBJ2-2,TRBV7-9,TGTGCCAGCAGCTTATCCCTAGAGTATGGCACCGGGGAGCTGTTTTTT,CASSLSLEYGTGELFF
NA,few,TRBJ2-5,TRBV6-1,TGTGCCAGCGCTCCGGCGGGGACCCAGAAGGAGACCCAGTACTTC,CASAPAGTQKETQYF
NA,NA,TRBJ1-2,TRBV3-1,TGTGCCAGCAGCCTTTACGGGGGGAACTATGGCTACACCTTC,CASSLYGGNYGYTF
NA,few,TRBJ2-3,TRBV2,TGTGCCAGCAGTATGTTAAGCGTCGGCACAGATACGCAGTATTTT,CASSMLSVGTDTQYF
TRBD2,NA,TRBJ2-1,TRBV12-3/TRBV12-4,TGTGCCAGCAGTCCATTAGCGGGATCCTTTGCCAATGAGCAGTTCTTC,CASSPLAGSFANEQFF
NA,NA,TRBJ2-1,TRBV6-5,TGTGCCAGCGGACTTGTCCCAAATGAGCAGTTCTTC,CASGLVPNEQFF
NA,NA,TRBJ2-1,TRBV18,TGTGCCAGCTCACCAAGAGGTATTTCAGGGTCTTCCTACAATGAGCAGTTCTTC,CASSPRGISGSSYNEQFF
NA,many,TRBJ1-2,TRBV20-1,TGCAGTGCTAGGGAGCGGCTGGGCTATGGCTACACCTTC,CSARERLGYGYTF
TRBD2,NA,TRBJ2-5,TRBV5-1,TGCGCCAGTCAACAGGGACTAGCGGAAGAGACCCAGTACTTC,CASQQGLAEETQYF
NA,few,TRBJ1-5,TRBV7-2,TGTGCCAGCAGCTTACAGGGTAGGGGGAGGATTCACCAGCATTTT,CASSLQGRGRIHQHF
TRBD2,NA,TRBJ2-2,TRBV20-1,TGCAGTGCCGGGGGGAGTTATACCGGGGAGCTGTTTTTT,CSAGGSYTGELFF
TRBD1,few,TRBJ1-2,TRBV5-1,TGCGCCAGCAGCTTGACTGGACAGGTAGCTAACTATGGCTACACCTTC,CASSLTGQVANYGYTF
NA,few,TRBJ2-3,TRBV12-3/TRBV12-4,TGTGCCAGCAGTTTGGCGGGACCGCACCCAGAGGCTGAAAATACGCAGTATTTT,CASSLAGPHPEAENTQYF
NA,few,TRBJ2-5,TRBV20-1,TGCAGTACTACGTGGGCAGAGACCCAGTACTTC,CSTTWAETQYF
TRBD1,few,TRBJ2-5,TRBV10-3,TGTGCCATCAGTGAGTCACAGGGGATGGGGGAGACCCAGTACTTC,CAISESQGMGETQYF
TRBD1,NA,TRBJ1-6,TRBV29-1,TGCAGCGTCAACCAGGGGGACAATTCACCCCTCCACTTT,CSVNQGDNSPLHF